A selection of T cell receptor beta chains follows, all from one sample in a study of blood T cell repertoires in COVID-19. Data came from immunoSEQ multiplex PCR; TCRdb stores just in-frame clones and leaves some out. The data show roughly 300,000 clones, around 85% seen once. The sequencing sample was made of peripheral blood. These receptors all stem from a human donor with COVID-19, enrolled during active disease. The donor label of this sample is uncertain. Each CDR3 is given with its conserved first and last residue. A D gene is named only where the DNA matches it firmly. Rows may omit the clone size; those that give it use once, few, many or a size class.

.	TRBD2	TRBV11-2	TRBJ2-1	TGTGCCAGCAGCTTAGTAGCGGGAGGTAGGGATGAGCAGTTCTTC	CASSLVAGGRDEQFF
.	.	TRBV9	TRBJ1-1	TGTGCCAGCAGCGTAGATCTAGGGAGGGGGACTGAAGCTTTCTTT	CASSVDLGRGTEAFF
.	.	TRBV7-2	TRBJ2-7	TGTGCCAGCAGCACAAGTAGCCAGATCTCGGGCGAGCAGTACTTC	CASSTSSQISGEQYF
.	.	TRBV6-1	TRBJ1-2	TGTGCCAGCAGTGAAGATTGGCAGGGCTTCGGCTACACCTTC	CASSEDWQGFGYTF
.	TRBD2	TRBV6-1	TRBJ2-7	TGTGCCAGCAGTGAACTAGCGGGAGAACAGTACTTC	CASSELAGEQYF
few	.	TRBV7-3	TRBJ2-7	TGTGCCAGCAGCTCCCAGGGGTTTAATGGCGAGCAGTACTTC	CASSSQGFNGEQYF
.	.	TRBV19	TRBJ2-3	TGTGCCAGTAGTACCTTGACTCCTCCTGGGACGCAGTATTTT	CASSTLTPPGTQYF
.	.	TRBV9	TRBJ2-5	TGTGCCAGCAGCGACTCCAAAGAGACCCAGTACTTC	CASSDSKETQYF
.	TRBD2	TRBV5-1	TRBJ2-7	TGCGCCAGCAGCACCGGGACTAGCGGGAGGGTGAGCGAGCAGTACTTC	CASSTGTSGRVSEQYF
.	.	TRBV20-1	TRBJ1-2	TGCAGTGCTAGTTGGCAGGGTGGCCATGGCTACACCTTC	CSASWQGGHGYTF
.	TRBD1	TRBV27	TRBJ1-4	TGTGCCAGCAGGAGACAGGGGGGCAATGAAAAACTGTTTTTT	CASRRQGGNEKLFF
.	.	TRBV10-2	TRBJ2-7	TGCGCCAGCCCGTTCCCAAAAGCGGTTCCCTACGAGCAGTACTTC	CASPFPKAVPYEQYF
.	.	TRBV3-1/TRBV3-2	TRBJ1-4	TGTGCCAGCAGCCCAAATACCTCAGGTGAAAAACTGTTTTTT	CASSPNTSGEKLFF
once	.	TRBV28	TRBJ1-5	TGTGCCAGCAGTTTAGGGGGGTTTCAGCCCCAGCATTTT	CASSLGGFQPQHF
.	TRBD1	TRBV7-2	TRBJ1-2	TGTGCCAGCAGCCTAAGTATCGCCCAGGGGGTCTACACCTTC	CASSLSIAQGVYTF
.	TRBD2	TRBV28	TRBJ2-3	TGTGCCAGCAGTTTACCCGAAGTAGCGGGAGGGGTTGCAGATACGCAGTATTTT	CASSLPEVAGGVADTQYF
.	.	TRBV7-3	TRBJ2-1	TGTGCCAGCAGCATTCACTCGACTAGCAATGAGCAGTTCTTC	CASSIHSTSNEQFF
.	TRBD2	TRBV18	TRBJ2-1	TGTGCCAGCTCACCCGGGGTAGCGGGAACCAATGAGCAGTTCTTC	CASSPGVAGTNEQFF
.	TRBD1	TRBV11-2	TRBJ1-2	TGTGCCAGCAGCTTGGGACAGGGTAACTATGGCTACACCTTC	CASSLGQGNYGYTF
.	.	TRBV14	TRBJ2-7	TGTGCCAGCAGCCAAGTGGAGGGTACCGAGCAGTACTTC	CASSQVEGTEQYF
.	.	TRBV5-8	TRBJ1-1	TGTGCCAGCAGCTTGGTCTACGGGGGAACCATGAACACTGAAGCTTTCTTT	CASSLVYGGTMNTEAFF
.	TRBD1	TRBV9	TRBJ2-7	TGTGCCAGCAGCGTGACCGGGACAGGGGTGGACGAGCAGTACTTC	CASSVTGTGVDEQYF
once	.	TRBV7-2	TRBJ2-5	TGTGCCAGCAGCTTAGCCCGGGAGAGGTCCCAGTACTTC	CASSLARERSQYF
.	.	TRBV6-1	TRBJ2-1	TGTGCCAGCAGTGAGAGGCGGGCGGGGTACAATGAGCAGTTCTTC	CASSERRAGYNEQFF
.	TRBD2	TRBV5-6	TRBJ2-3	TGTGCCAGCAGCCGAACCGGGGGCAGCGGGAGTCTGGTCGATACGCAGTATTTT	CASSRTGGSGSLVDTQYF
.	TRBD1	TRBV7-9	TRBJ1-2	TGTGCCAGCAGCGGTGGGACAGTCTATGGCTACACCTTC	CASSGGTVYGYTF
.	TRBD2	TRBV11-3	TRBJ2-7	TGTGCCAGCAGCCCCAGCGGGAGTAACGACGAGCAGTACTTC	CASSPSGSNDEQYF
.	.	TRBV2	TRBJ2-3	TGTGCCACCAAAACCGGGACTCTTAGCACAGATACGCAGTATTTT	CATKTGTLSTDTQYF
.	TRBD2	TRBV10-1	TRBJ2-7	TGCGCCAGCAGCCGCGGGACTAGGGGCTCCTACGAGCAGTACTTC	CASSRGTRGSYEQYF
.	TRBD2	TRBV5-5	TRBJ2-2	TGTGCCAGCAGACCCGGACTAGCGGGAACCGGGGAGCTGTTTTTT	CASRPGLAGTGELFF
.	TRBD1	TRBV6-6	TRBJ2-7	TGTGCCAGCAGTCCCGGGACAGCATACGAGCAGTACTTC	CASSPGTAYEQYF
.	.	TRBV7-2	TRBJ2-7	TGTGCCAGCAGCCCAGGGGTGCGGGAGCAGTACTTC	CASSPGVREQYF
.	.	TRBV19	TRBJ1-1	TGTGCCAGTAGCCCAAGGGCTGGGGCTAACACTGAAGCTTTCTTT	CASSPRAGANTEAFF
.	.	TRBV21-1	TRBJ1-1	TGTGCCAGCCCCATCCGGGCTGAAGCTTTCTTT	CASPIRAEAFF
.	TRBD2	TRBV3-1/TRBV3-2	TRBJ2-3	TGTGCCAGCAGCCAAGATTTGGTAGCGGGAGCCACAGATACGCAGTATTTT	CASSQDLVAGATDTQYF
.	.	TRBV3-1/TRBV3-2	TRBJ2-5	TGTGCCAGCAGCCCAGGTTCGGAAGAGACCCAGTACTTC	CASSPGSEETQYF
.	TRBD1	TRBV9	TRBJ2-5	TGTGCCAGCAGCGTCGCGGCCGGGACAGGGGGAGAGACCCAGTACTTC	CASSVAAGTGGETQYF
.	.	TRBV27	TRBJ2-5	TGTGCCAGCAGTCCTCAACGGGGGGCTGGGGAGACCCAGTACTTC	CASSPQRGAGETQYF
.	.	TRBV5-4	TRBJ2-5	TGTGCCAGCAGCTTGCAGGGAACGGAGACCCAGTACTTC	CASSLQGTETQYF
.	TRBD2	TRBV5-4	TRBJ2-1	TGTGCCAGCAGCTTGACTAGCGGGAGGGCCGGGGTTGAGCAGTTCTTC	CASSLTSGRAGVEQFF
.	.	TRBV6-5	TRBJ1-4	TGTGCCAGCAGTTATTCCCCTAATAACCCTGAAAAACTGTTTTTT	CASSYSPNNPEKLFF
.	TRBD1	TRBV9	TRBJ1-4	TGTGCCAGCAGCACTAGGACAGGGACTAATGAAAAACTGTTTTTT	CASSTRTGTNEKLFF
once	.	TRBV6-6	TRBJ2-4	TGTGCCAGCACCGGGACAAACGAAAACATTCAGTACTTC	CASTGTNENIQYF
.	.	TRBV7-2	TRBJ2-7	TGTGCCAGCAGCTTACCCACAGGTTGGTACGAGCAGTACTTC	CASSLPTGWYEQYF
.	TRBD2	TRBV6-2/TRBV6-3	TRBJ2-1	TGTGCCAGCAGTTACGGAGCGGGAAGCTCCTACAATGAGCAGTTCTTC	CASSYGAGSSYNEQFF
few	TRBD2	TRBV6-5	TRBJ2-7	TGTGCCAGCTCCGGACTAGCGGGTTTCTCCTACGAGCAGTACTTC	CASSGLAGFSYEQYF